The 10 T cell receptor beta chains below were found in one sample sequenced in a study of blood T cell repertoires in COVID-19. Here immunoSEQ multiplex PCR was the method, and the copy in TCRdb shows in-frame clones only, minus some. The sample holds fewer than 300,000 clones, 83% seen once. The sequenced sample was peripheral blood. These receptors all stem from a man older than 75 with acute or convalescent COVID-19.

The chain is built from TRBV4-1 and TRBJ2-3, with TRBD2 matching over 8 bases. The CDR3 is 16 residues long. V trimming: 1 base; J trimming: 6 bases; junction bases outside the gene matches: 9. The V gene's germline CDR1 is MGHRA and CDR2 YSYEKL. CDR3 sequence: CASSQVISGSLDTQYF. Here the CDR3 DNA reads TGCGCCAGCAGCCAAGTAATAAGCGGGAGCTTGGATACGCAGTATTTT.

The chain has TRBV3-1 (or the pseudogene TRBV3-2) and TRBJ2-1; D is unresolved. The CDR3 sequence is 16 residues long. The germline V gene has CDR1 LGHDT and CDR2 YNNKEL (reference sequence). Trimming took off 3 bases at V and 1 base at J, with 13 bases between the two ends. DNA of the CDR3: TGTGCCAGCAGCCAGCCCCTAGGTTCGTCCTACAATGAGCAGTTCTTC. It yields the protein CASSQPLGSSYNEQFF.

The chain employs TRBV10-1 and TRBJ1-2; 9 bases align to TRBD1. The length of the CDR3 is 16 residues. The junction had 11 bases not matched to a gene; V was cut back by 9 bases and J by 0 bases. Germline assignment: CDR1 WNHNN and CDR2 SYGVQD (reference sequence). The CDR3 region has the DNA TGCGCCAGGGGGACAGGGCCGAACCTTACTAACTATGGCTACACCTTC. Its translation is CARGTGPNLTNYGYTF.

The V and J genes are TRBV10-3 and TRBJ2-7, with D perhaps TRBD1 (5 bases). Looked up from germline, CDR1 is ENHRY and CDR2 is SYGVKD. V was pared by 3 bases and J by 6 bases, with 9 bases between. The CDR3 covers 12 residues. CDR3 in amino acids: CAISEGAGEQYF. The CDR3 nucleotides are TGTGCCATCAGTGAAGGGGCCGGCGAGCAGTACTTC.

The chain carries TRBV7-2 and TRBJ1-2, with 10 bases matching TRBD1. This CDR3 has 16 amino acids. Trimming cost V 1 base and J 2 bases; bases outside gene matches: 4. Germline CDR1 SGHTA, CDR2 FQGNSA. The DNA of the CDR3 is TGTGCCAGCAGCTTAGTTCCGGGACAGGGGAACTATGGCTACACCTTC. This translates into CASSLVPGQGNYGYTF. Full variable domain (missing parts from reference TRBV7-2 and TRBJ1-2): GAGVSQSPSNKVTEKGKDVELRCDPISGHTALYWYRQSLGQGLEFLIYFQGNSAPDKSGLPSDRFSAERTGGSVSTLTIQRTQQEDSAVYLCASSLVPGQGNYGYTFGSGTRLTVV.

The chain employs TRBV24-1 and TRBJ2-5, with D perhaps TRBD1 (7 bases). CDR1 is KGHDR, CDR2 SFDVKD, per germline. This CDR3 is built from 16 residues. V lost 4 bases, J lost 2 bases, and 16 bases lay in between. CDR3 amino acids: CATSEAGGRRQETQYF. The CDR3 DNA reads TGTGCCACCAGTGAGGCAGGGGGGCGGCGTCAAGAGACCCAGTACTTC.

In DNA, the CDR3 is TGTGCCAGCAGCTCTACAAGCAGCGGGAGTTTGGGGGAGCTGTTTTTT. Its translation is CASSSTSSGSLGELFF. The chain employs TRBV6-6 and TRBJ2-2; 8 nucleotides match TRBD2. The CDR3 is 16 residues long. Germline CDR1 MNHNY, CDR2 SVGAGI (reference sequence). Unmatched junction bases numbered 14, after V lost 6 bases and J lost 8 bases.

The sample holds a few counts of this clone. The chain joins TRBV10-3 to TRBJ1-5; unclear D gene. V lost 6 bases to trimming and J lost 0 bases, with 12 bases between them. The V gene's germline CDR1 is ENHRY and CDR2 SYGVKD. This CDR3 contains 15 residues. The CDR3 DNA follows: TGTGCCATCAGAGACGCCGCGGGTAGCAATCAGCCCCAGCATTTT. Its protein is CAIRDAAGSNQPQHF.

For this clone: The sample contains more than one DNA sequence encoding this CDR3. The chain couples TRBV5-1 to TRBJ1-2; D is unclear. Germline CDR1 SGHRS, CDR2 YFSETQ. The CDR3 runs to 12 residues. The ends were cut back, 4 bases at V and 5 bases at J, with 9 bases in the middle. The CDR3 spells CASSQDSYGYTF. As DNA, the CDR3 is TGCGCCAGCAGCCAGGACTCTTATGGCTACACCTTC. Using reference TRBV5-1 and TRBJ1-2 for the parts outside the CDR3, the full variable domain is KAGVTQTPRYLIKTRGQQVTLSCSPISGHRSVSWYQQTPGQGLQFLFEYFSETQRNKGNFPGRFSGRQFSNSRSEMNVSTLELGDSALYLCASSQDSYGYTFGSGTRLTVV.

This clone occurred a few times. The germline gene is not matched at one end of the junction; a read error may be the cause. The V call is TRBV6-1, the J call TRBJ2-7; 8 positions agree with TRBD1. The CDR3 has 13 amino acids. From germline, CDR1 is MNHNS and CDR2 SASEGT. CDR3 loop: CASCETGVDEQYF. CDR3 sequence (DNA): TGTGCCAGCTGTGAGACAGGGGTTGACGAGCAGTACTTC.